A single sample is the source of the 4 T cell receptor beta chains below, sequenced in a study of shared clonotypes between healthy human individuals. Libraries were prepared by immunoSEQ multiplex PCR; TCRdb keeps only in-frame clonotypes and omits some of them. The sample shows under 650,000 clones, almost 97% of them seen only once. Sample: naive CD4+ T cells sorted from blood. The subset was: CD45RA+ positively selected. These receptors were taken from a woman in her twenties or thirties in good health.

A single count supports this clone. The chain employs TRBV6-5 and TRBJ1-1; 7 bases agree with TRBD1. Per the germline V gene, CDR1 is MNHEY and CDR2 is SVGAGI. V lost 5 bases and J lost 4; bases outside the gene matches: 7. This CDR3 contains 14 residues. The CDR3 DNA reads TGTGCCAGCAGTCCAAGACAGGGAGGCACTGAAGCTTTCTTT. Translation gives CASSPRQGGTEAFF.

This chain connects TRBV28 to TRBJ2-2; D not resolved. The CDR3 loop spans 15 amino acids. Germline V gives CDR1 MDHEN, CDR2 SYDVKM. With 4 bases removed from V and 0 bases from J, the gap between germline ends came to 9 bases. CDR3 nucleotide sequence: TGTGCCAGCAGTTACGATAGTACGAACACCGGGGAGCTGTTTTTT. Protein: CASSYDSTNTGELFF.

The chain combines TRBV29-1 with TRBJ2-3; 7 nucleotides align to TRBD1. CDR3 size: 14 residues. The germline gives CDR1 SQVTM, CDR2 ANQGSEA. With V trimmed by 0 bases and J by 8 bases, 8 bases remained unmatched. CDR3 DNA: TGCAGCGTTGAAGACCGGGCCTCAGGGGGTACGCAGTATTTT. Protein product: CSVEDRASGGTQYF.

The chain employs TRBV6-1 and TRBJ1-2; tentative D call: TRBD1 (5 bases). The CDR3 extends over 15 amino acids. V lost 2 bases to trimming and J lost 1 base, with 11 bases between them. CDR1 is MNHNS and CDR2 is SASEGT in the germline V gene. The CDR3 loop reads CASSEPDRVNYGYTF. DNA of the CDR3: TGTGCCAGCAGTGAACCAGACAGAGTTAACTATGGCTACACCTTC.